This T cell receptor (beta chain) is from a study of blood T cells in healthy people across ages. A second PCR, run for roughly 7 to 11 cycles, used a sample-barcoded 5' primer plus a J-beta primer mix. TCRdb fed the 5' RACE reads into MiXCR, producing one record per CDR3 protein. The repertoire consists of around 820,000 distinct CDR3 sequences, with roughly 25% occurring once and the leading ten covering under 4.5%. Germline V gene data show CDR1 as SQVTM and CDR2 as ANQGSEA. Germline trimming cut 3 bases from V and 8 bases from J; bases unmatched to any gene: 8. The CDR3 is 14 amino acids. These data also formed part of another study, on T cells of mothers and their children. As that study records: The people who donated were a few healthy Caucasian mothers and their six children. Maternal samples each gave over 9.5 million TCR beta CDR3 reads, and child samples approximately 2.8 million each.

Input material: blood. V is TRBV29-1 and J is TRBJ2-1, with 9 nucleotides matching TRBD2. The origin of this receptor is a boy between 10 and 17 years old in good health. CDR3 sequence reads: CSVDWAGGPHEQFF. CDR3 DNA: TGCAGCGTTGACTGGGCGGGGGGGCCACATGAGCAGTTCTTC.